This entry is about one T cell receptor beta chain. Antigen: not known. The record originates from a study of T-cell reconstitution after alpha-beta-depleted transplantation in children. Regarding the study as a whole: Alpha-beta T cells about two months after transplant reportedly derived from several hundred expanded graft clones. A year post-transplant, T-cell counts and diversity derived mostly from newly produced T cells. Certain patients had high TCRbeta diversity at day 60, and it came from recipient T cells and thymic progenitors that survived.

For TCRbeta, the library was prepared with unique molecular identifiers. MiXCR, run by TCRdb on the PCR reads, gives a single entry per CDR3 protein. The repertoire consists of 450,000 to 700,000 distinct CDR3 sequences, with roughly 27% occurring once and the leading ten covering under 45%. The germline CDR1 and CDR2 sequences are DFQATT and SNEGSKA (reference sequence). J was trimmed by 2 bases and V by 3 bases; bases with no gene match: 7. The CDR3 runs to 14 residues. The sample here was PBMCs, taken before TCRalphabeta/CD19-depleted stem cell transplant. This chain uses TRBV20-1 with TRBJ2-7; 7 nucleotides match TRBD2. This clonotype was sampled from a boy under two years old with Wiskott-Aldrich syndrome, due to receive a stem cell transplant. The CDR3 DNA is TGCAGTGCTAGCCCCCCTAGCGGAGCCTACGAGCAGTACTTC. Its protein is CSASPPSGAYEQYF.